This T cell receptor beta chain was recovered during a study of blood T cell repertoires in COVID-19. Per the study methods: Reference gene primer amplification gave nucleated cell count estimates. TCRdb's copy holds only in-frame clones and misses some; the assay was immunoSEQ multiplex PCR. V and J calls and clone size are those listed in that table; D and trimming were worked out from the DNA. The profile shows about 230,000 clones, 81% of them singletons. Sequenced sample: peripheral blood. The sequence derives from a woman aged 80 or over with acute or convalescent COVID-19.

The CDR3 coding sequence is TGTGCCAGCAGCCGAAGGACAGTCAACTATGGCTACACCTTC. Protein sequence: CASSRRTVNYGYTF. This chain connects TRBV5-8 to TRBJ1-2; possibly TRBD1 for D (6 bases). This CDR3 has 14 amino acids. Germline values: CDR1 SGHTS, CDR2 YDEGEE. Trimming left V 4 bases short and J 2 bases short, with 12 bases between.